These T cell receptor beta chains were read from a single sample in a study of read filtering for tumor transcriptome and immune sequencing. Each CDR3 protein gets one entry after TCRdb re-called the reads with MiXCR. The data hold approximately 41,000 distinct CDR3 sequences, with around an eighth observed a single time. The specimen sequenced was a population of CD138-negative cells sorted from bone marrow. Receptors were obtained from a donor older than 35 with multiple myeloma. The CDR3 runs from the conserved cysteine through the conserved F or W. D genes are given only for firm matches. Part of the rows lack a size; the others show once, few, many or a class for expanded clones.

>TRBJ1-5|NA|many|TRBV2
CASSEGVGQPQHF
TGTGCCAGCAGTGAAGGGGTTGGGCAGCCCCAGCATTTT
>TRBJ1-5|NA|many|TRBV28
CASSPGQLNQPQHF
TGTGCCAGCAGTCCGGGACAACTAAATCAGCCCCAGCATTTT
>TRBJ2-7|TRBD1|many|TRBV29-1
CSVEDPGTGDEQYF
TGCAGCGTTGAAGATCCGGGGACAGGGGACGAGCAGTACTTC
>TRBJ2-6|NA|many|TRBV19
CASRPQYSGANVLTF
TGTGCCAGTAGACCTCAGTACTCTGGGGCCAACGTCCTGACTTTC
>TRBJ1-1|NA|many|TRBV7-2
CASSLARQHTEAFF
TGTGCCAGCAGCTTAGCGCGGCAGCACACTGAAGCTTTCTTT
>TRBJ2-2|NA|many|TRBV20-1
CSARDRTSTGELFF
TGCAGTGCTAGAGATCGGACGTCCACCGGGGAGCTGTTTTTT
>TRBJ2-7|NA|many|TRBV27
CASRVRYEQYF
TGTGCCAGCAGAGTGCGGTACGAGCAGTACTTC
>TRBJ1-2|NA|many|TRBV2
CASTIEVNYGYTF
TGTGCCAGTACGATCGAGGTGAACTATGGCTACACCTTC
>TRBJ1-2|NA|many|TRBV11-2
CASSLRGFDYGYTF
TGTGCCAGCAGCTTAAGGGGGTTTGACTATGGCTACACCTTC
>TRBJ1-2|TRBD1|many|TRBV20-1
CSALGQGIFTDYGYTF
TGCAGTGCCCTGGGACAGGGTATTTTCACGGACTATGGCTACACCTTC
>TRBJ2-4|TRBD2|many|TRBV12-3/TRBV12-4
CASSLGTSGFHDF
TGTGCCAGCAGTTTAGGGACTAGCGGTTTTCACGACTTC
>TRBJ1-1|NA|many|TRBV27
CASSREGRLGTEAFF
TGTGCCAGTAGCCGGGAAGGGCGCCTGGGCACTGAAGCTTTCTTT
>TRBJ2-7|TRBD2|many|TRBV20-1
CSARDPRGGRFSYEQYF
TGCAGTGCTAGAGATCCACGGGGGGGGAGGTTCTCCTACGAGCAGTACTTC
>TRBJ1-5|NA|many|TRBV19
CASIRGAYSNQPQHF
TGTGCCAGTATACGGGGGGCTTATAGCAATCAGCCCCAGCATTTT
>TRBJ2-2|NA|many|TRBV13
CASSPSRNVGELFF
TGTGCCAGCAGCCCCAGTAGGAATGTCGGGGAGCTGTTTTTT
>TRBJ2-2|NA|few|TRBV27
CASSLQVAGELFF
TGTGCCAGCAGTCTTCAGGTCGCCGGGGAGCTGTTTTTT
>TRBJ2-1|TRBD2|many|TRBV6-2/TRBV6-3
CASRTSGSNEQFF
TGTGCCAGCAGGACTAGCGGGAGCAATGAGCAGTTCTTC
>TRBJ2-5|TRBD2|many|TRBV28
CATRQAGSQETQYF
TGTGCCACCCGCCAAGCGGGATCCCAAGAGACCCAGTACTTC
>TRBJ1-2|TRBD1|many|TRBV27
CASSPQGGYGYTF
TGTGCCAGCAGTCCCCAGGGGGGCTATGGCTACACCTTC
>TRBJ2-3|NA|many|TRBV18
CASSPPPRDTQYF
TGTGCCAGCTCACCACCCCCGAGGGATACGCAGTATTTT
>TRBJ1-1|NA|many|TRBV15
CATSRGRPMNTEAFF
TGTGCCACCAGCAGAGGCCGACCCATGAACACTGAAGCTTTCTTT
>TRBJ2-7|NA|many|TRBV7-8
CASREKQGPAYEQYF
TGTGCCAGCAGAGAAAAACAGGGACCTGCTTACGAGCAGTACTTC
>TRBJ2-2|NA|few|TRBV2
CASKGQSNTGELFF
TGTGCCAGCAAGGGGCAGTCGAACACCGGGGAGCTGTTTTTT
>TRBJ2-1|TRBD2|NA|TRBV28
CASAGGSEQSF
TGTGCCAGCGCGGGGGGGTCTGAGCAGTCCTTC
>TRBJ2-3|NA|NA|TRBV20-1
CSARDSREPTDTQYF
TGCAGTGCTAGAGATAGCCGGGAGCCCACAGATACGCAGTATTTT
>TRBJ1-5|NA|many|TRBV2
CASSWGLAQPQHF
TGTGCCAGCAGTTGGGGCCTCGCTCAGCCCCAGCATTTT
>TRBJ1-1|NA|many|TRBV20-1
CSARVGNTEAFF
TGCAGTGCTAGAGTGGGAAACACTGAAGCTTTCTTT
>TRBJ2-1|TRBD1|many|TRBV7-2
CASSPGQLPYNEQFF
TGTGCCAGCAGCCCGGGACAGCTTCCCTACAATGAGCAGTTCTTC
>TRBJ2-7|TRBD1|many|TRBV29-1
CSVESQQGDLPYEQYF
TGCAGCGTTGAATCTCAACAGGGGGATTTACCCTACGAGCAGTACTTC